The clone carrying this T cell receptor beta chain was seen repeatedly, ten times or more. The record originates from a study of T cells in Graves' hyperthyroidism and ophthalmopathy. The germline V gene has CDR1 DFQATT and CDR2 SNEGSKA (reference sequence). The CDR3 totals 14 residues. V dropped 3 bases and J dropped 4; count of bases not matched to a gene: 9. TCR beta CDR3 sequences were amplified from RNA transcripts. The HTBI primer set drove a first-round RT-PCR of the TCR CDR3. TCRdb fed the multiplex PCR reads into MiXCR, producing one record per CDR3 protein. The table has 400,000 to 600,000 distinct CDR3 sequences, around 15% seen once.

Sequencing was done on a sample of blood. V gene TRBV20-1 combines with J gene TRBJ2-7; 7 bases are a match to TRBD2. The clonotype was recovered from a woman in her 30s with Graves' ophthalmopathy. The CDR3 bases are TGCAGTGCTAGTACGCGGGGGAACTTTTACGAGCAGTACTTC. It yields the protein CSASTRGNFYEQYF.